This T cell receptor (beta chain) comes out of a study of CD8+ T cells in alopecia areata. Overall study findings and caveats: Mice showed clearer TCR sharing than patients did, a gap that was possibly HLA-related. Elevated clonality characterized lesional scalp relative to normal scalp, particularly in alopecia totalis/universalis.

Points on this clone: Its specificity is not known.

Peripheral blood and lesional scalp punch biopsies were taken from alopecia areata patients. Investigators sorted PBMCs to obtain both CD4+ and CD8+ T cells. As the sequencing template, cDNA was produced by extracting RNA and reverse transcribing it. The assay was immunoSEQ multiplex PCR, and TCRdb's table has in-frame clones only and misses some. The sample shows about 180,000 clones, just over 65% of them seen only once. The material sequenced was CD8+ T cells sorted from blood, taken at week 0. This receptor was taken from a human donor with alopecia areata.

For the CDR3, the DNA is TGTGCCACCAGCAGAGAGTCGCACCCCACTGAGCAGTTCTTC. It codes for CATSRESHPTEQFF. The chain joins TRBV15 to TRBJ2-1; D remains unclear. CDR1 is LNHNV, CDR2 YYDKDF, per germline (reference sequence). This CDR3 contains 14 residues. Trimming pared 0 bases from V and 9 bases from J, leaving 12 bases between.